This TCR beta chain derives from a study of shared clonotypes between healthy human individuals. Background on the study: The study drew on two women and three men aged 18 to 49 as donors. Each donor's CD8 memory used one plate, CD8 naive two, each CD4 subset three.

As to this clone: Its antigen is not identified.

Only CD45RO-negative cells positively selected for CCR7 counted as naive CD8 cells, so terminally differentiated effector memory CD45RA+ cells were excluded. Findings of the study overall: It was only blood that was sampled, and tissue repertoires likely differ. In general, naive subsets displayed greater estimated richness than memory subsets did.

The CDR3 totals 15 residues. V was clipped by 2 bases and J by 3 bases; unmatched bases: 4. Germline-derived CDR1 and CDR2 are SGHTA and FQGTGA. Sequenced by immunoSEQ multiplex PCR; TCRdb stores in-frame clones only, minus some. Found here are 2 million to 2.5 million clones, approximately 94% of them singletons; the top ten hold about 1.5%. The specimen was naive CD8+ T cells from PBMCs. This receptor was identified in a man younger than 30 in good health. Some clones in this sample may be carry-over from other donors' samples. This rearrangement joins TRBV7-3 to TRBJ2-1; the match to TRBD2 covers 7 bases. CDR3 sequence (DNA): TGTGCCAGCAGCTTACGGCGGGAGCACTACAATGAGCAGTTCTTC. Translated, it gives CASSLRREHYNEQFF.